Listed below are T cell receptor beta chains from one sample, sequenced in a study of blood T cells in healthy people across ages. MiXCR, run by TCRdb on the 5' RACE reads, gives a single entry per CDR3 protein. The table has over a million distinct CDR3 sequences, approximately 59% seen once. The material sequenced was blood. The receptor source for this set is a man aged 18 to 29 in good health. CDR3s include the opening cysteine and the closing phenylalanine or tryptophan.

v_call | cdr3_aa
TRBV5-4 | CASSRNRGSGANVLTF
TRBV4-1 | CASSQVGSGEAFF
TRBV24-1 | CATSPGASSYNEQFF
TRBV29-1 | CSVEPPGGRFQETQYF
TRBV4-2 | CASSQWLAGGVDTQYF
TRBV5-4 | CASSFHRGRFNEQYF
TRBV4-3 | CASSQDFVGGDDEQYF
TRBV6-4 | CASSEDRDTDTQYF
TRBV4-1 | CASSQERTGGSDTQYF
TRBV20-1 | CSATVLAASYEQYF
TRBV20-1 | CSARIRGLYEQYF
TRBV29-1 | CSVRGGAPSVHEQYF
TRBV29-1 | CSVEGPTRGVRGYTF
TRBV4-3 | CASSRTGWDQPQHF
TRBV7-9 | CASSLSGSDTEAFF
TRBV6-6 | CASRESGMQFF
TRBV29-1 | CSVERGDLEDQTQYF
TRBV27 | CASSSRGLNQPQHF
TRBV5-5 | CASSPGTADNTEAFF
TRBV7-2 | CASSPPPEQFF
TRBV4-2 | CASSQGSGGAGSAFYGYTF
TRBV6-1 | CASSDPPTQETQYF
TRBV27 | CASSFGRAGQHSPLHF
TRBV6-6 | CASMGGFGLNTEAFF
TRBV27 | CASSHRAHTPINEQFF
TRBV10-3 | CAFNRGNEQYF
TRBV5-1 | CASSPSGSRASTDTQYF
TRBV5-1 | CASRHGLAGGHETQYF
TRBV5-6 | CASSLARGAGYEQYF
TRBV4-1 | CASSQAGSNWEETQYF
TRBV27 | CASSPQTGGITEAFF
TRBV20-1 | CSGAGGLRANEQFF
TRBV7-9 | CAGYRDTLNEQFF
TRBV15 | CATSTWPNNYGYTF
TRBV4-1 | CASSHRTVTGTYSNQPQHF
TRBV5-1 | CASSSPDGTSSYEQYF
TRBV7-2 | CASSSTGSNTDTQYF
TRBV7-2 | CASSSRFGTGLYSYEQYF
TRBV6-2/TRBV6-3 | CASSRAGSYGYTF
TRBV20-1 | CSATRRTGYEQYF
TRBV21-1 | CAALWPWTRLNNEQFF